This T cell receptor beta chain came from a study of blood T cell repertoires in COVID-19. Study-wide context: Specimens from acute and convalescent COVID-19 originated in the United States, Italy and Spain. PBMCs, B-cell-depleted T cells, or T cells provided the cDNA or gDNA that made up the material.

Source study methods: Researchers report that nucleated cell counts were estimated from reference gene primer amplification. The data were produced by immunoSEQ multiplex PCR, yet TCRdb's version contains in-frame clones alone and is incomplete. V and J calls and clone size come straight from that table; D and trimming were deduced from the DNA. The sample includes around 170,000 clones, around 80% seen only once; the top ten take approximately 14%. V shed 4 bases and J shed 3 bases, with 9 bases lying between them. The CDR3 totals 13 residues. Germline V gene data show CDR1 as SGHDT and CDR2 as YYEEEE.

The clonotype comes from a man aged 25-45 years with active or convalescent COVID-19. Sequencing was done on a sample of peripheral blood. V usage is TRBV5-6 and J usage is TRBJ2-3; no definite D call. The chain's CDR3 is CASSSVLTDTQYF. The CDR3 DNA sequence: TGTGCCAGCAGCAGCGTATTAACAGATACGCAGTATTTT.